This T cell receptor (beta chain) was sequenced during a study of CD8+CD57+ T cells in acquired aplastic anemia. CDR3 and TCR beta VDJ profiling relied on genomic DNA as the template. TCRdb re-called the reads through MiXCR, storing one row per CDR3 protein. The sample lists approximately 300,000 distinct CDR3 sequences, 56% occurring once. CDR3 length: 15 amino acids. Trimming shortened V by 1 base and J by 2 bases, and 12 bases separated the two germline ends. The germline V gene has CDR1 LGHNA and CDR2 YNFKEQ. In patients chosen for sequencing, flow cytometry had shown CD8+CD57+ cell expansion. The V and J genes are TRBV4-2 and TRBJ2-7; D possibly uses TRBD1 or TRBD2 (6 bases each). The sequenced sample was sorted CD4+, CD8+, or CD8+CD57+ T cells (not recorded which) from PBMCs. The TCR was taken from a human donor with aplastic anemia. CDR3 sequence (DNA): TGTGCCAGCAGCCAAGCCGGGGGCTCCACCTACGAGCAGTACTTC. This codes for CASSQAGGSTYEQYF.